The sequence of this T cell receptor (beta chain) was determined in a study of Tregs in tolerant kidney transplant recipients. The nonmyeloablative bone marrow transplants came from related graft donors, with transient mixed chimerism. Only in-frame clones appear in the TCRdb table, and some are missing; sequencing was by immunoSEQ multiplex PCR. Among 80,000 or so clones listed, 75% to 95% were seen once. Germline loops: CDR1 SGHTA, CDR2 FQGNSA. The CDR3 spans 13 residues. V was clipped by 2 bases and J by 8 bases, with 12 bases between them. The rearrangement links TRBV7-2 to TRBJ1-1, with TRBD1 as a possible D gene (5 bases). This material consisted of CD4+ T cells from blood (PBMCs), taken 24 months after the transplant. The clonotype comes from a human patient who received a combined kidney and bone marrow transplant. The graft donor may account for some of the T cells. The CDR3 DNA is TGTGCCAGCAGCTTATCCGGGGGGAAAGAAGCTTTCTTT. Translating gives CASSLSGGKEAFF.